Shown below are 16 T cell receptor beta chains from a single sample sequenced in a study of cytomegalovirus exposure and HLA in healthy donors. PCR involved 60 Vbeta and 13 Jbeta primers. Sequencing used immunoSEQ multiplex PCR; TCRdb keeps in-frame clones, though not all of them. The table records approximately 86,000 clones, about 70% of them present only once. The sequencing input was PBMCs. Receptors originate from a man in his sixties in good health and CMV-seronegative.

This clone was seen a few times. CDR3 coding DNA: TGCGCCACCCATCAGCGGGGGGGGAACACCGGGGAGCTGTTTTTT. This codes for CATHQRGGNTGELFF. V and J are TRBV5-1 and TRBJ2-2; 10 positions agree with TRBD2. CDR3 length equals 15 residues. The V gene end was trimmed by 9 bases and the J gene end by 1 base; junction bases not matched to a gene: 6. Germline V CDR1 and CDR2: SGHRS, YFSETQ.

This chain joins TRBV30 and TRBJ2-5, with 7 bases identical to TRBD2. TRBJ2-7 matches the DNA end more closely, so the J call is doubtful. The CDR3 is 15 amino acids. Germline lookup yields CDR1 GTSNPN and CDR2 SVGIG (reference sequence). DNA of the CDR3: TGTGCCTGGAGTGAAGGACTTCGGGGGGAGGACGAGCAGTACTTC. Translating it yields CAWSEGLRGEDEQYF.

The J gene is TRBJ1-1, the V gene TRBV6-1; D perhaps matches TRBD1 (6 bases). The germline V and J ends were trimmed by 3 bases and 0 bases, with 8 bases remaining between them. Germline CDR1 reads MNHNS; CDR2 reads SASEGT. The CDR3 is 14 amino acids. The CDR3 nucleotides are TGTGCCAGCAGTGAGGGGGCCATGAACACTGAAGCTTTCTTT. This codes for CASSEGAMNTEAFF.

This rearrangement joins TRBV9 to TRBJ2-1, with TRBD2 identical over 8 bases. Unmatched junction bases numbered 5, after V lost 0 bases and J lost 6 bases. CDR3 length: 15 amino acids. Germline CDR1 reads SGDLS; CDR2 reads YYNGEE. The CDR3 sequence is CASSVEQRESNEQFF. The CDR3 bases are TGTGCCAGCAGCGTAGAACAGCGGGAGTCCAATGAGCAGTTCTTC.

The chain combines TRBV30 with TRBJ1-6, with a possible D match to TRBD1 (6 bases). Trimming removed 4 bases from V and 5 bases from J, with 15 bases in between. Germline CDR1 is GTSNPN and CDR2 is SVGIG (reference sequence). The CDR3 extends over 15 amino acids. CDR3 loop: CAWNKDRTNNSPLHF. The CDR3 DNA sequence: TGTGCCTGGAATAAGGACAGAACTAATAATTCACCCCTCCACTTT.

This clone was counted only a few times. This chain joins TRBV7-9 and TRBJ2-7; tentative D call: TRBD1 (5 bases). Per the germline V gene, CDR1 is SEHNR and CDR2 is FQNEAQ (reference sequence). V was shortened by 2 bases and J by 1 base, with 9 bases between the two germline ends. The CDR3 runs to 14 residues. The CDR3 bases are TGTGCCAGCAGCTTAACTGACAGTTCCTACGAGCAGTACTTC. Its translation is CASSLTDSSYEQYF.

This clone was recorded a few times. The chain is built from TRBV19 and TRBJ2-3; a weak D match, TRBD2 (6 bases). V was shortened by 2 bases and J by 2 bases, with 11 bases between the two germline ends. This CDR3 region has 15 residues. The germline CDR1 and CDR2 sequences are LNHDA and SQIVND (reference sequence). The CDR3 loop is CASSIRTGVTDTQYF. In DNA form, the CDR3 reads TGTGCCAGTAGTATACGCACGGGGGTCACAGATACGCAGTATTTT.

This chain links TRBV15 with TRBJ2-3; 10 bases line up with TRBD1. The germline gives CDR1 LNHNV, CDR2 YYDKDF (reference sequence). The CDR3 sequence is 18 residues long. Losses at the gene ends were 3 bases for V and 6 bases for J; bases not matched to a gene: 15. The CDR3 bases are TGTGCCACCAGCAGGGACCCGGGGGGGACAGGGGTCCCCGATACGCAGTATTTT. The encoded protein is CATSRDPGGTGVPDTQYF.

This clone was detected a few times. This chain uses TRBV9 with TRBJ2-2; TRBD1 matches at 9 bases. V dropped 3 bases and J dropped 4; count of bases not matched to a gene: 4. The CDR3 is 15 residues long. CDR1 is SGDLS and CDR2 is YYNGEE in the germline V gene. Written as DNA, the CDR3 is TGTGCCAGCAGCGGTGGACAGGGGCTCACCGGGGAGCTGTTTTTT. Encoded protein: CASSGGQGLTGELFF.

The gene calls are TRBV6-5 and TRBJ1-4; D perhaps matches TRBD1 (5 bases). The CDR3 is 16 residues long. Germline loops: CDR1 MNHEY, CDR2 SVGAGI. Trimming left V 0 bases short and J 5 bases short, with 13 bases between. Here the CDR3 DNA reads TGTGCCAGCAGTTACTCCGCCGACAGTTCCAATGAAAAACTGTTTTTT. Translation gives CASSYSADSSNEKLFF.

CDR3 sequence reads: CASSHTSGRKGEQYF. The CDR3 DNA is TGTGCCAGCAGTCATACTAGCGGGAGAAAAGGCGAGCAGTACTTC. V usage is TRBV11-2 and J usage is TRBJ2-7, with 11 bases aligning to TRBD2. With V trimmed by 6 bases and J by 6 bases, 10 bases remained unmatched. The germline V gene encodes CDR1 SGHAT and CDR2 FQNNGV. CDR3 length equals 15 residues.

V gene TRBV6-5 combines with J gene TRBJ2-5; D remains unclear. The V gene lost 6 bases and the J gene lost 1 base, with 9 bases spanning the gap. The germline CDR1 and CDR2 sequences are MNHEY and SVGAGI. CDR3 length: 13 residues. In DNA form, the CDR3 reads TGTGCCAGCAGAACCGACACCCAAGAGACCCAGTACTTC. The encoded protein is CASRTDTQETQYF.

The rearrangement joins TRBV4-2 to TRBJ2-1, with 7 bases that match TRBD2. The CDR3 is 17 residues long. CDR1 is LGHNA and CDR2 is YNFKEQ in the germline V gene. The V and J ends lost 1 base and 8 bases, in that order; junction bases with no gene match: 14. The CDR3 spells CASSQGARAGVGDEQFF. Here the CDR3 DNA reads TGTGCCAGCAGCCAAGGGGCTAGGGCGGGAGTGGGGGATGAGCAGTTCTTC.

The chain combines TRBV6-5 with TRBJ2-7; 7 positions match TRBD1. Germline values: CDR1 MNHEY, CDR2 SVGAGI. The V segment lost 5 bases and the J segment 3 bases; nucleotides outside the gene matches: 4. The CDR3 runs 13 residues. The CDR3 bases are TGTGCCAGCAGTCCGGGACAGTACTACGAGCAGTACTTC. Residues: CASSPGQYYEQYF.

V usage is TRBV2 and J usage is TRBJ1-4; D uncertain. The CDR3 is 12 residues long. Germline CDR1 and CDR2: SNHLY and FYNNEI. V gave up 7 bases and J gave up 6 bases, with 9 bases separating them. CDR3 loop: CASNGGYEKLFF. The CDR3 DNA is TGTGCCAGCAACGGAGGGTATGAAAAACTGTTTTTT.

J is TRBJ2-7 and V is TRBV19; D remains ambiguous. The germline V gene encodes CDR1 LNHDA and CDR2 SQIVND (reference sequence). The CDR3 spans 13 residues. V lost 1 base to trimming and J lost 3 bases, with 7 bases between them. The CDR3 DNA reads as TGTGCCAGTAGTATAGCGCAGGACTACGAGCAGTACTTC. Translated: CASSIAQDYEQYF.